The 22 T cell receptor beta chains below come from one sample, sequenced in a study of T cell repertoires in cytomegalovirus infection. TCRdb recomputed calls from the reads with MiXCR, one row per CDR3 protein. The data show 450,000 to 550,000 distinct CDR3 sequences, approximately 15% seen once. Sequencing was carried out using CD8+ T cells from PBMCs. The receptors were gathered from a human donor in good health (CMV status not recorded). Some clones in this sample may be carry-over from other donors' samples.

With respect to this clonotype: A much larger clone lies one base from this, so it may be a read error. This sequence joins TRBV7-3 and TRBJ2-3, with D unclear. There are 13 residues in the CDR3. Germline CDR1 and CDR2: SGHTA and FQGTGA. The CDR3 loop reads CTSSSTDPDTQYF. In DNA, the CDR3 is TGTACCAGCAGCTCCACAGATCCAGATACGCAGTATTTT.

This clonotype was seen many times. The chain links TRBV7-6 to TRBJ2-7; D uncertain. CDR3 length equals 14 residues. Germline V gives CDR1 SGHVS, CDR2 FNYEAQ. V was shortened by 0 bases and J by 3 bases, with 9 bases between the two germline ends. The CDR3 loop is CASSLAPQDYEQYF. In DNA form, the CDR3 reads TGTGCCAGCAGCTTAGCGCCTCAGGACTACGAGCAGTACTTC.

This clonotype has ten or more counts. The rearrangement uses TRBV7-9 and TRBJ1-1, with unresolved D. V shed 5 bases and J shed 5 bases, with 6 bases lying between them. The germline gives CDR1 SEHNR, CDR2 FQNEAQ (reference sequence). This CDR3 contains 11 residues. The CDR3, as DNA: TGTGCCAGCAGCGACGGGACTGAAGCTTTCTTT. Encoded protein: CASSDGTEAFF.

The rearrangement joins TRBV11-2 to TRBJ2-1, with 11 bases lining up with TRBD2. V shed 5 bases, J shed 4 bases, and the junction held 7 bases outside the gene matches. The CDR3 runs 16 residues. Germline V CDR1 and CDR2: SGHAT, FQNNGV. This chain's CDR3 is CASSPPRLAGYNEQFF. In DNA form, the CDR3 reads TGTGCCAGCAGCCCCCCCCGACTAGCGGGATACAATGAGCAGTTCTTC.

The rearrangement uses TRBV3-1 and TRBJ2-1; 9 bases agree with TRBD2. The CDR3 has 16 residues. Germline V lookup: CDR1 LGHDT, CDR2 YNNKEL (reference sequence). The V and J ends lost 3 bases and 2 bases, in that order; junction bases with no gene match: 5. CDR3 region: CASSHYSGGTYNEQFF. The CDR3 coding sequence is TGTGCCAGCAGCCACTATAGCGGGGGAACCTACAATGAGCAGTTCTTC.

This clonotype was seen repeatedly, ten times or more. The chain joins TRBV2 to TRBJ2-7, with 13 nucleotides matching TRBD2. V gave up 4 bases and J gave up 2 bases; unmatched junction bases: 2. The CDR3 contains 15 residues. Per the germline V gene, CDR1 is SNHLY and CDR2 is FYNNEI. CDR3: CASSGLAGGPYEQYF. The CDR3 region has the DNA TGTGCCAGCAGTGGACTAGCGGGAGGACCCTACGAGCAGTACTTC.

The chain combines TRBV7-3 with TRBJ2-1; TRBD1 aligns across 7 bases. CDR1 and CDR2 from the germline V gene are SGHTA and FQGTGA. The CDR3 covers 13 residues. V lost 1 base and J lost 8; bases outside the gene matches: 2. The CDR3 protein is CASSLIQGHEQFF. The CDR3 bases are TGTGCCAGCAGCTTAATACAGGGGCATGAGCAGTTCTTC.

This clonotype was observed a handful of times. CDR3 region: CASSYRTSGSQDEQFF. In DNA form, the CDR3 reads TGTGCCAGCAGTTACCGTACTAGCGGGAGTCAGGATGAGCAGTTCTTC. V is TRBV6-5 and J is TRBJ2-1; 11 nucleotides align to TRBD2. The length of the CDR3 is 16 residues. Germline lookup yields CDR1 MNHEY and CDR2 SVGAGI. With 2 bases clipped from V and 8 bases from J, the junction kept 8 bases outside the gene matches.

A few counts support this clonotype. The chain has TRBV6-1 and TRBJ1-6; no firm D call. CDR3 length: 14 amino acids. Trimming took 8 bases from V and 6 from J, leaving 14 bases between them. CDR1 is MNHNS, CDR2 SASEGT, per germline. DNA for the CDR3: TGTGCCAGCGGACTGGACGGCATTAATTCACCCCTCCACTTT. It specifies CASGLDGINSPLHF.

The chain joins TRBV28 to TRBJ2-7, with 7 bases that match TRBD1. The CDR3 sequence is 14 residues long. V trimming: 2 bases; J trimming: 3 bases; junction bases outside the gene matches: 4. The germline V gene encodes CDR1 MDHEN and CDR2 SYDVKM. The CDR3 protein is CASSLLGQRYEQYF. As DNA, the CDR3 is TGTGCCAGCAGTTTACTGGGACAGCGCTACGAGCAGTACTTC.

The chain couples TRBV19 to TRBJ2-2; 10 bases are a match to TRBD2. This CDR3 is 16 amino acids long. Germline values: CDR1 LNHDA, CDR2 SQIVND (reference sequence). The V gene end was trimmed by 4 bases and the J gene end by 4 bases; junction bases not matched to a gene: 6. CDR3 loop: CASSTKREGGTGELFF. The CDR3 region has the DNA TGTGCCAGTAGTACAAAGCGGGAGGGTGGCACCGGGGAGCTGTTTTTT.

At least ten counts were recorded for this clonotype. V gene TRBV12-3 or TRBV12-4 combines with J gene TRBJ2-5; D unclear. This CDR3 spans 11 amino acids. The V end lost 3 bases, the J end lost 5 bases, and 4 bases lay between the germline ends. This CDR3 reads CASSFGETQYF. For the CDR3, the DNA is TGTGCCAGCAGTTTCGGGGAGACCCAGTACTTC.

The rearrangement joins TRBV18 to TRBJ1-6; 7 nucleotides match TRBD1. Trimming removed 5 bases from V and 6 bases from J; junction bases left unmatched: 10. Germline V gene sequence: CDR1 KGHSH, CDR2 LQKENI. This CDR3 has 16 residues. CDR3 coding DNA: TGTGCCAGCTCAGTCCACAGGGGAAATCTTAATTCACCCCTCCACTTT. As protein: CASSVHRGNLNSPLHF. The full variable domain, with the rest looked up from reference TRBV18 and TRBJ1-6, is NAGVMQNPRHLVRRRGQEARLRCSPMKGHSHVYWYRQLPEEGLKFMVYLQKENIIDESGMPKERFSAEFPKEGPSILRIQQVVRGDSAAYFCASSVHRGNLNSPLHFGNGTRLTVT.

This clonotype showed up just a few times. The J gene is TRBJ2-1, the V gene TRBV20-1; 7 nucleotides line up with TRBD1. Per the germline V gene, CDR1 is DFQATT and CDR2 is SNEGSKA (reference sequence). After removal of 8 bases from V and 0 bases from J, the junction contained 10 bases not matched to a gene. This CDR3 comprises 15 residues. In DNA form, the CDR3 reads TGCAGTATCACAATACAGGGGAGCTCCTACAATGAGCAGTTCTTC. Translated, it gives CSITIQGSSYNEQFF.

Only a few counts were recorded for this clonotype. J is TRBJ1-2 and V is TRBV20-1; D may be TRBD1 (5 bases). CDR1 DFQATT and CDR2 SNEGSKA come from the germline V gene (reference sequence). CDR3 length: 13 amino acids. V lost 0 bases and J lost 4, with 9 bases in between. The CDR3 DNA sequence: TGCAGTGCTAGAGACCCAGGGAGCTATGGCTACACCTTC. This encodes CSARDPGSYGYTF.

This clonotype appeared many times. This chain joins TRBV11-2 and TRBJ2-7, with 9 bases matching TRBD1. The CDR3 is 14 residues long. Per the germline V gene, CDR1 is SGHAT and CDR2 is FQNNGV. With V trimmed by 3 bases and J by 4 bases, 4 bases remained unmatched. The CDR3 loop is CASSLPGTGYEQYF. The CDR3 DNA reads TGTGCCAGCAGCTTGCCGGGGACAGGGTACGAGCAGTACTTC.

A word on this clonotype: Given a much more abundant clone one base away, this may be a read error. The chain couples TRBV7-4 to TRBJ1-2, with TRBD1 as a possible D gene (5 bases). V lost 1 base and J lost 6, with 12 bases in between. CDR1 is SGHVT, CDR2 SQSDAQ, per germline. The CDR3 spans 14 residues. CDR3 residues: CASSLVPGLNGYTF. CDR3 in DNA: TGTGCCAGCAGCTTAGTTCCGGGACTCAATGGCTACACCTTC. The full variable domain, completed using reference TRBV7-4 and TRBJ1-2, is GAGVSQSPRYKVAKRGRDVALRCDSISGHVTLYWYRQTLGQGSEVLTYSQSDAQRDKSGRPSGRFSAERPERSVSTLKIQRTEQGDSAVYLCASSLVPGLNGYTFGSGTRLTVV.

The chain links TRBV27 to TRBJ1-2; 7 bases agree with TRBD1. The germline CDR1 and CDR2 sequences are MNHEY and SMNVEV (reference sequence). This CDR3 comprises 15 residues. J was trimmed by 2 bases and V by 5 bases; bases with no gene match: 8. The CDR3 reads CASSIMGTDNYGYTF. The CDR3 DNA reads TGTGCCAGCAGTATTATGGGGACAGACAACTATGGCTACACCTTC.

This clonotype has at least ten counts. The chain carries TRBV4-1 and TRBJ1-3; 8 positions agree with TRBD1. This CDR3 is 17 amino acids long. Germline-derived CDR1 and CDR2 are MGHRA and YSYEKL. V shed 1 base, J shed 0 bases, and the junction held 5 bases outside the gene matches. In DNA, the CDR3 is TGCGCCAGCAGCCAAGTGGGGACAGGTCTCTCTGGAAACACCATATATTTT. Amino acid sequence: CASSQVGTGLSGNTIYF.

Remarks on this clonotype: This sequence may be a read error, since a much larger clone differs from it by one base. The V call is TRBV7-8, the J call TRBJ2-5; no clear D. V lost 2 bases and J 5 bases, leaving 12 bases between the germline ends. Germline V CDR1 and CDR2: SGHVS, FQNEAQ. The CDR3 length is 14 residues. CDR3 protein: CASSLKLAHETQYF. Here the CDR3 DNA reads TGTGCCAGCAGCTTAAAATTAGCACATGAGACCCAGTACTTC.

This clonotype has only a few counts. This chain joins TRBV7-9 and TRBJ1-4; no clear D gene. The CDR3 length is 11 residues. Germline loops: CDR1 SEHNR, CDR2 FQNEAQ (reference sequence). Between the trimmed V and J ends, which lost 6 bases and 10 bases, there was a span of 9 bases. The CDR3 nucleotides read TGTGCCAGCAGTCGCTCCGGAAAACTGTTTTTT. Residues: CASSRSGKLFF.

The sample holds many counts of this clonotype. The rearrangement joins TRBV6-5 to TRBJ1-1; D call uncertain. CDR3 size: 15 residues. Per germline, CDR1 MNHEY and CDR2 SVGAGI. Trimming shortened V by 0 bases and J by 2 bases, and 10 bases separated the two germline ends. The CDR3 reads CASSYSSPPNTEAFF. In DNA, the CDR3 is TGTGCCAGCAGTTACTCGAGCCCGCCTAACACTGAAGCTTTCTTT.